The source of this T cell receptor (beta chain) is a study of blood T cell repertoires in COVID-19. Overall study: Specimens from acute and convalescent COVID-19 originated in the United States, Italy and Spain. Sources were T cells, B-cell-depleted T cells, or PBMCs; the material itself was cDNA or gDNA.

Germline CDR1 is SGHAT and CDR2 is FQDESV (reference sequence). V lost 0 bases to trimming and J lost 5 bases, with 16 bases between them. This CDR3 is 16 amino acids long. Original analysis: Quantification of nucleated cells was approximated via reference gene primer amplification. Profiled with immunoSEQ multiplex PCR; TCRdb holds only in-frame clones, not every one. The V and J calls and clone size come from that table; D and trimming were worked out from the DNA. The sample lists a few hundred thousand clones, around 90% occurring once. Sequencing input: peripheral blood. This receptor was identified in a woman in her late teens or twenties who had recovered from COVID-19. The chain couples TRBV11-1 to TRBJ2-5; the D gene is possibly TRBD2 (5 bases). The CDR3 DNA follows: TGTGCCAGCAGCTTAGCTCAGCGTTGGCGAGGGGAGACCCAGTACTTC. Protein product: CASSLAQRWRGETQYF.